This entry describes one TCR beta chain. TCRdb re-analyzed the 5' RACE reads; it lists each CDR3 protein once, without DNA. The sample has 250,000 to 300,000 distinct CDR3 sequences. The sample is drawn from a study of T cells expressing NK-cell markers. For the study at large: It was from sorted CD3+CD56+NKG2C+, CD3+CD56+NKG2C- and CD3+CD56-NKG2C+ T cells that TCR beta repertoires came.

Germline assignment: CDR1 MNHEY and CDR2 SMNVEV (reference sequence). CDR3 size: 13 residues. The specimen sequenced was blood T cells: a sorted CD56 or NKG2C T cell subset, CD4+ or CD8+ T cells, or bulk PBMC T cells (not recorded which). The TCR sequence derives from a woman between 18 and 69 years old in good health. This chain uses TRBV27 with TRBJ1-2; the D call of TRBD1 rests on TCRdb alone, since no DNA is present to check it. CDR3: CASSLTTGVGYTF.